The 27 T cell receptor beta chains given below trace back to one sample, sequenced in a study of neoadjuvant nivolumab and ipilimumab in lung cancer. The table came from immunoSEQ multiplex PCR; TCRdb's copy has only in-frame clones and leaves some out. The profile shows under 20,000 clones, 87% of them singletons. The sequencing here drew on peripheral blood, taken before neoadjuvant nivolumab, alone or with ipilimumab. All receptors come from an adult with non-small cell lung cancer.

The chain links TRBV14 to TRBJ2-1, with a tentative D call TRBD2 (5 bases). Deletions cut 1 base from V and 7 bases from J, with 17 bases between. CDR1 SGHDN and CDR2 FVKESK come from the germline V gene. This CDR3 has 16 residues. CDR3 sequence: CASSQAGGLQWNEQFF. The DNA of the CDR3 is TGTGCCAGCAGCCAAGCCGGAGGACTTCAGTGGAATGAGCAGTTCTTC.

The chain recombines TRBV5-4 with TRBJ2-7, with 10 bases identical to TRBD2. This CDR3 comprises 14 residues. Germline V CDR1 and CDR2: SGHNT, YYREEE (reference sequence). Germline trimming cut 2 bases from V and 3 bases from J; bases unmatched to any gene: 2. The CDR3 DNA sequence: TGTGCCAGCAGCTTCGGGACTAGCGACTACGAGCAGTACTTC. Protein product: CASSFGTSDYEQYF.

CDR3 residues: CASSLVARDNEQFF. As DNA, the CDR3 is TGTGCCAGCAGCTTGGTAGCCCGAGACAATGAGCAGTTCTTC. This chain joins TRBV5-4 and TRBJ2-1; D remains unclear. The CDR3 length is 14 residues. V was cut by 0 bases and J by 5 bases, with 9 bases left in between. Germline loops: CDR1 SGHNT, CDR2 YYREEE (reference sequence).

V usage is TRBV7-2 and J usage is TRBJ1-2; D gene uncertain. Trimming shortened V by 5 bases and J by 8 bases, and 9 bases separated the two germline ends. The CDR3 sequence is 11 residues long. The germline gives CDR1 SGHTA, CDR2 FQGNSA. The CDR3 region has the DNA TGTGCCAGCAGCGATACGGGGGGCTACACCTTC. The encoded protein is CASSDTGGYTF.

This chain uses TRBV7-9 with TRBJ1-1; TRBD1 agrees at 8 bases. The CDR3 sequence is 13 residues long. CDR1 is SEHNR, CDR2 FQNEAQ, per germline (reference sequence). V lost 5 bases and J lost 3; bases outside the gene matches: 2. CDR3 sequence reads: CASSLQGDTEAFF. The CDR3 DNA reads TGTGCCAGCAGCCTACAGGGGGACACTGAAGCTTTCTTT. Complete variable domain (other parts from reference TRBV7-9 and TRBJ1-1): DTGVSQNPRHKITKRGQNVTFRCDPISEHNRLYWYRQTLGQGPEFLTYFQNEAQLEKSRLLSDRFSAERPKGSFSTLEIQRTEQGDSAMYLCASSLQGDTEAFFGQGTRLTVV.

This clone was seen only once. This chain joins TRBV9 and TRBJ2-7, with D perhaps matching TRBD2 (6 bases). Germline assignment: CDR1 SGDLS and CDR2 YYNGEE. V lost 4 bases, J lost 6 bases, and 20 bases lay in between. The CDR3 is 15 residues long. DNA for the CDR3: TGTGCCAGCAGCTCCCGTGGGGCGGGGACCTCCGAGCAGTACTTC. Encoded protein: CASSSRGAGTSEQYF.

This clone has only a few counts. This chain uses TRBV7-7 with TRBJ2-3, with a weak D call TRBD2 (6 bases). This CDR3 contains 13 residues. Trimming left V 0 bases short and J 5 bases short, with 6 bases between. The germline V gene has CDR1 SSHAT and CDR2 FNYEAQ (reference sequence). CDR3 DNA: TGTGCCAGCAGCTTAGCGGAGGGAGATACGCAGTATTTT. Protein product: CASSLAEGDTQYF.

The chain is built from TRBV30 and TRBJ2-7; 15 nucleotides match TRBD2. Germline V gene lookup returns CDR1 GTSNPN and CDR2 SVGIG (reference sequence). Losses at the gene ends were 4 bases for V and 9 bases for J; bases not matched to a gene: 10. This CDR3 contains 15 residues. The CDR3 nucleotides are TGTGCCTGGACTCATAAAGGACTAGCGGGAGGGCGGCAGTACTTC. It specifies CAWTHKGLAGGRQYF.

CDR3 in DNA: TGTGCCAGCAGCCAGGGCCTTGAAGCTTTCTTT. Encoded protein: CASSQGLEAFF. The rearrangement links TRBV6-5 to TRBJ1-1; D possibly corresponds to TRBD1 (5 bases). The germline gives CDR1 MNHEY, CDR2 SVGAGI. V lost 6 bases, J lost 7 bases, and 9 bases lay in between. CDR3 length: 11 amino acids.

The chain uses TRBV5-1 and TRBJ2-5; 7 bases map to TRBD1. This CDR3 is built from 14 residues. The trim removed 0 bases at V and 2 bases at J, leaving 1 base unmatched. CDR1 and CDR2 from the germline V gene are SGHRS and YFSETQ. DNA for the CDR3: TGCGCCAGCAGCTTGGCAGGGGGTCAAGAGACCCAGTACTTC. Protein: CASSLAGGQETQYF.

This chain connects TRBV7-9 to TRBJ2-5; 10 positions agree with TRBD1. The CDR3 has 16 amino acids. V was pared by 1 base and J by 2 bases, with 4 bases of the junction left unmatched. Per the germline V gene, CDR1 is SEHNR and CDR2 is FQNEAQ (reference sequence). DNA for the CDR3: TGTGCCAGCAGCTTAGGGGACAGGGGTGGACAAGAGACCCAGTACTTC. Translating gives CASSLGDRGGQETQYF.

CDR3 DNA: TGTGCCAGCAGCTACCGGGACAGGGGTTCGTACGAGCAGTACTTC. It yields the protein CASSYRDRGSYEQYF. V is TRBV6-5 and J is TRBJ2-7, with TRBD1 matching 10 bases. The CDR3 covers 15 residues. Germline loops: CDR1 MNHEY, CDR2 SVGAGI. With 6 bases clipped from V and 4 bases from J, the junction kept 9 bases outside the gene matches.

The chain recombines TRBV4-1 with TRBJ2-2; weak D call: TRBD2 (5 bases). This CDR3 contains 15 residues. V gave up 3 bases and J gave up 6 bases, with 14 bases separating them. Germline-derived CDR1 and CDR2 are MGHRA and YSYEKL. The CDR3 DNA reads TGCGCCAGCAGCCATCACAAGGGAGACGCCGGGGAGCTGTTTTTT. Protein sequence: CASSHHKGDAGELFF.

This chain connects TRBV30 to TRBJ2-7; the D gene is possibly TRBD2 (6 bases). The V and J ends lost 8 bases and 2 bases respectively, with 13 bases between them. The CDR3 is 12 amino acids. The germline gives CDR1 GTSNPN, CDR2 SVGIG (reference sequence). This CDR3 is CAAGEDTYEQYF. The CDR3 DNA follows: TGTGCCGCCGGGGAGGACACCTACGAGCAGTACTTC.

The chain uses TRBV18 and TRBJ1-1; no clear D. Germline CDR1 KGHSH, CDR2 LQKENI. Trimming removed 4 bases from V and 0 bases from J, with 9 bases in between. The CDR3 consists of 14 residues. The CDR3 reads CASSLNSLNTEAFF. The DNA of the CDR3 is TGTGCCAGCTCACTTAACAGCTTGAACACTGAAGCTTTCTTT.

V and J are TRBV9 and TRBJ2-3, with 10 bases aligning to TRBD2. Per germline, CDR1 SGDLS and CDR2 YYNGEE. V shed 3 bases, J shed 4 bases, and the junction held 5 bases outside the gene matches. This CDR3 has 15 amino acids. For the CDR3, the DNA is TGTGCCAGCAGCGAGCGGGAGGGCCAGGCAGATACGCAGTATTTT. Its protein is CASSEREGQADTQYF.

This clone was picked up one time. This chain connects TRBV7-9 to TRBJ2-2; the match to TRBD2 covers 12 bases. This CDR3 comprises 17 residues. From germline, CDR1 is SEHNR and CDR2 FQNEAQ (reference sequence). With V trimmed by 2 bases and J by 6 bases, 7 bases remained unmatched. The CDR3 sequence is CASSLRLAGASAGELFF. CDR3 sequence (DNA): TGTGCCAGCAGCTTACGACTAGCGGGAGCAAGCGCCGGGGAGCTGTTTTTT.

This CDR3 is CASRDRGRNYGYTF. CDR3 sequence (DNA): TGTGCCAGCCGCGACAGGGGCCGGAACTATGGCTACACCTTC. The chain carries TRBV6-1 and TRBJ1-2; 8 bases line up with TRBD1. CDR3 length: 14 residues. Germline loops: CDR1 MNHNS, CDR2 SASEGT. Losses at the gene ends were 8 bases for V and 2 bases for J; bases not matched to a gene: 7.

The chain recombines TRBV6-5 with TRBJ1-5; tentatively, D is TRBD1 (6 bases). CDR1 is MNHEY and CDR2 is SVGAGI in the germline V gene. Trimming removed 4 bases from V and 4 bases from J, with 8 bases in between. The CDR3 runs 13 residues. The CDR3 nucleotides are TGTGCCAGCAGTTTGGACAGTAATCAGCCCCAGCATTTT. This codes for CASSLDSNQPQHF.

This clone was seen a handful of times. V is TRBV4-2 and J is TRBJ1-2; D unclear. The CDR3 is 16 amino acids. CDR1 LGHNA and CDR2 YNFKEQ come from the germline V gene. The V and J ends lost 0 bases and 3 bases respectively, with 14 bases between them. CDR3 sequence: CASSQEFSGIDYGYTF. The CDR3 bases are TGTGCCAGCAGCCAAGAATTCAGTGGAATCGACTATGGCTACACCTTC.

The rearrangement links TRBV11-2 to TRBJ2-3, with D hard to call. V was clipped by 5 bases and J by 4 bases, with 13 bases between them. There are 14 residues in the CDR3. Germline CDR1 SGHAT, CDR2 FQNNGV. The CDR3 DNA follows: TGTGCCAGCAGCCCTAACTATAGAGCAGATACGCAGTATTTT. Encoded protein: CASSPNYRADTQYF. The full variable domain, its missing parts supplied by reference TRBV11-2 and TRBJ2-3, is EAGVAQSPRYKIIEKRQSVAFWCNPISGHATLYWYQQILGQGPKLLIQFQNNGVVDDSQLPKDRFSAERLKGVDSTLKIQPAKLEDSAVYLCASSPNYRADTQYFGPGTRLTVL.

The V call is TRBV5-6, the J call TRBJ1-1; D gene uncertain. V lost 3 bases, J lost 6 bases, and 15 bases lay in between. There are 14 residues in the CDR3. CDR1 SGHDT and CDR2 YYEEEE come from the germline V gene. CDR3 DNA: TGTGCCAGCAGCTCGGAGGTCAGTGGTGCTGAAGCTTTCTTT. This sequence encodes CASSSEVSGAEAFF.

This clone was observed a few times. This chain links TRBV29-1 with TRBJ2-7, with D uncertain. This CDR3 comprises 10 residues. Trimming shortened V by 4 bases and J by 4 bases, and 5 bases separated the two germline ends. Germline CDR1 and CDR2: SQVTM and ANQGSEA. Here the CDR3 reads CSVVGYEQYF. DNA for the CDR3: TGCAGCGTTGTAGGATACGAGCAGTACTTC.

The chain has TRBV6-1 and TRBJ1-2, with 7 bases lining up with TRBD1. Losses at the gene ends were 3 bases for V and 5 bases for J; bases not matched to a gene: 6. This CDR3 is 14 amino acids long. Germline CDR1 is MNHNS and CDR2 is SASEGT. The CDR3 nucleotides read TGTGCCAGCAGTGATGCAGGGGGTGGTTATGGCTACACCTTC. This translates into CASSDAGGGYGYTF.

CDR3 protein: CSVEAPNRGAGETQYF. The CDR3 DNA sequence: TGCAGCGTTGAAGCCCCAAACAGGGGCGCGGGGGAGACCCAGTACTTC. The V call is TRBV29-1, the J call TRBJ2-5, with a tentative D call TRBD1 (7 bases). The V and J ends lost 1 base and 5 bases respectively, with 20 bases between them. Germline CDR1 is SQVTM and CDR2 is ANQGSEA. The CDR3 has 16 residues. Variable domain in full (rest from reference TRBV29-1 and TRBJ2-5): SAVISQKPSRDICQRGTSLTIQCQVDSQVTMMFWYRQQPGQSLTLIATANQGSEATYESGFVIDKFPISRPNLTFSTLTVSNMSPEDSSIYLCSVEAPNRGAGETQYFGPGTRLLVL.

The chain is built from TRBV4-2 and TRBJ1-5; TRBD1 matches 9 bases. The ends lost 1 base at V and 0 bases at J; junction bases unmatched: 7. In germline, CDR1 is LGHNA, CDR2 YNFKEQ. The CDR3 runs to 18 residues. The CDR3 sequence is CASSQAGTGSNSNQPQHF. As DNA, the CDR3 is TGTGCCAGCAGCCAAGCTGGGACAGGGTCAAATAGCAATCAGCCCCAGCATTTT.

This chain connects TRBV11-3 to TRBJ2-7, with TRBD2 identical over 11 bases. Germline V lookup: CDR1 SGHNT, CDR2 YENEEA. V gave up 1 base and J gave up 5 bases; unmatched junction bases: 7. This CDR3 is 16 amino acids long. For the CDR3, the DNA is TGTGCCAGCAGCTTAGGCCTAGCGGGAGGTAGCCACGAGCAGTACTTC. Translation gives CASSLGLAGGSHEQYF.